A single sample is the source of the 27 T cell receptor beta chains below, sequenced in a study of regulatory T cells in long-lasting Graves disease. Time point here: persistent/refractory GD, antithyroid drugs over 5 years with positive TRAb. The authors made the TCR library using RNA they extracted from PBMCs. For TCR beta, libraries came from iRepertoire HTBI primers and Arm-PCR of CDR3 regions. Each CDR3 protein gets one entry after TCRdb re-called the multiplex PCR reads with MiXCR. Here the sample spans more than 350,000 distinct CDR3 sequences, under 25% being singletons. The sample here was peripheral blood mononuclear cells (PBMCs), taken when the disease was refractory, from a patient treated with antithyroid drugs. These receptors all come from a female donor with Graves disease.

The V gene is TRBV29-1, the J gene TRBJ2-7; D is possibly TRBD1 or TRBD2 (6 bases each). Trimming removed 1 base at V and 5 bases at J, with 15 bases between. In germline, CDR1 is SQVTM, CDR2 ANQGSEA. This CDR3 has 14 amino acids. The DNA for the CDR3 is TGCAGCGTTGAAGGGGGGGCGCGATCCCACGAGCAGTACTTC. It is translated as CSVEGGARSHEQYF.

This chain joins TRBV6-4 and TRBJ2-2; tentatively, D is TRBD2 (6 bases). The CDR3 spans 14 residues. Trimming removed 6 bases from V and 5 bases from J, with 13 bases in between. CDR1 is MRHNA, CDR2 SNTAGT, per germline. The CDR3 spells CASSLAAGTGELFF. The CDR3 nucleotides are TGTGCCAGCAGCTTAGCGGCGGGGACCGGGGAGCTGTTTTTT.

In this sample, this clonotype turned up a few times. The V and J genes are TRBV29-1 and TRBJ1-1; 7 nucleotides line up with TRBD1. The germline gives CDR1 SQVTM, CDR2 ANQGSEA. This CDR3 spans 14 amino acids. V lost 4 bases to trimming and J lost 5 bases; unmatched junction nucleotides: 10. This CDR3 is CSVAGGPAGTEAFF. The CDR3 bases are TGCAGCGTTGCAGGGGGACCCGCGGGGACTGAAGCTTTCTTT. Variable domain in full (rest from reference TRBV29-1 and TRBJ1-1): SAVISQKPSRDICQRGTSLTIQCQVDSQVTMMFWYRQQPGQSLTLIATANQGSEATYESGFVIDKFPISRPNLTFSTLTVSNMSPEDSSIYLCSVAGGPAGTEAFFGQGTRLTVV.

This clonotype has at least ten counts. The J gene is TRBJ1-6, the V gene TRBV6-5, with 7 bases fitting TRBD1. J was trimmed by 10 bases and V by 0 bases; bases with no gene match: 6. CDR3 length equals 15 residues. The germline V gene encodes CDR1 MNHEY and CDR2 SVGAGI. CDR3 protein: CASSYSVAGGSPLHF. The CDR3 DNA follows: TGTGCCAGCAGTTACTCGGTGGCAGGGGGATCACCCCTCCACTTT.

This clonotype came up many times. V gene TRBV28 combines with J gene TRBJ2-5; D may correspond to TRBD1 or TRBD2 (5 bases each). The V gene lost 2 bases and the J gene lost 2 bases, with 12 bases spanning the gap. Germline V gene data show CDR1 as MDHEN and CDR2 as SYDVKM. This CDR3 contains 15 residues. CDR3 amino acids: CASSLVIGAQETQYF. Written as DNA, the CDR3 is TGTGCCAGCAGTTTAGTTATCGGGGCTCAAGAGACCCAGTACTTC.

The chain recombines TRBV5-6 with TRBJ2-5; the match to TRBD2 covers 7 bases. The CDR3 is made up of 16 amino acids. Germline CDR1 is SGHDT and CDR2 is YYEEEE. V gave up 0 bases and J gave up 5 bases; unmatched junction bases: 10. CDR3 sequence (DNA): TGTGCCAGCAGCTTGGCCACCTCGGGGGGAAAGGAGACCCAGTACTTC. It encodes CASSLATSGGKETQYF.

This clonotype was counted a few times. The genes are TRBV6-2 or TRBV6-3 and TRBJ2-2, with D unresolved. The germline V gene has CDR1 MNHEY and CDR2 SVGEGT. V gave up 6 bases and J gave up 6 bases, with 17 bases separating them. CDR3 length: 15 residues. The CDR3 loop reads CASSLSSPEAGELFF. CDR3 nucleotides: TGTGCCAGCAGCCTGAGCAGCCCAGAAGCCGGGGAGCTGTTTTTT.

Many counts were recorded for this clonotype. The V call is TRBV6-1, the J call TRBJ2-7, with 10 bases fitting TRBD1. Germline V CDR1 and CDR2: MNHNS, SASEGT. CDR3 length: 14 residues. Germline trimming cut 3 bases from V and 6 bases from J; bases unmatched to any gene: 5. Here the CDR3 reads CASSEWTGGGEQYF. The CDR3 DNA follows: TGTGCCAGCAGTGAGTGGACAGGGGGAGGCGAGCAGTACTTC.

V and J are TRBV29-1 and TRBJ2-3, with a possible D match to TRBD2 (6 bases). V gave up 7 bases and J gave up 2 bases, with 13 bases separating them. The CDR3 totals 13 residues. The germline V gene encodes CDR1 SQVTM and CDR2 ANQGSEA. The CDR3 loop is CSADGEDTDTQYF. In DNA form, the CDR3 reads TGCAGCGCCGATGGGGAGGACACAGATACGCAGTATTTT.

This clonotype was seen repeatedly, ten times or more. V and J are TRBV10-3 and TRBJ2-7; D possibly corresponds to TRBD1 (5 bases). Germline CDR1 ENHRY, CDR2 SYGVKD. CDR3 length: 14 residues. Deletions cut 1 base from V and 0 bases from J, with 7 bases between. CDR3 DNA: TGTGCCATCAGTGAGTTTCAGGGCTCCTACGAGCAGTACTTC. This translates into CAISEFQGSYEQYF.

At least ten counts were recorded for this clonotype. The V and J genes are TRBV12-3 or TRBV12-4 and TRBJ2-2, with 9 bases matching TRBD1. Germline trimming cut 6 bases from V and 5 bases from J; bases unmatched to any gene: 10. This CDR3 spans 16 amino acids. CDR3 nucleotide sequence: TGTGCCAGCAGACCCCCCACAGGGGGCGGAACCGGGGAGCTGTTTTTT. This sequence encodes CASRPPTGGGTGELFF.

This clonotype was recorded at least ten times. J is TRBJ2-5 and V is TRBV7-9; D unclear. Germline CDR1 is SEHNR and CDR2 is FQNEAQ (reference sequence). V was trimmed by 4 bases and J by 3 bases, leaving 12 bases between them. The CDR3 spans 14 residues. The CDR3 sequence is CASSSNTVKETQYF. Here the CDR3 DNA reads TGTGCCAGCAGCTCAAATACAGTAAAAGAGACCCAGTACTTC.

The V gene is TRBV4-1, the J gene TRBJ2-5, with unresolved D. V lost 0 bases, J lost 0 bases, and 14 bases lay in between. Germline V gene lookup returns CDR1 MGHRA and CDR2 YSYEKL. The CDR3 runs to 17 residues. In DNA form, the CDR3 reads TGCGCCAGCAGCCAAGAACGGAGCAGATGGTACCAAGAGACCCAGTACTTC. Protein sequence: CASSQERSRWYQETQYF.

This sequence joins TRBV15 and TRBJ2-7, with D possibly being TRBD2 (7 bases). Germline V lookup: CDR1 LNHNV, CDR2 YYDKDF (reference sequence). This CDR3 has 15 amino acids. V was pared by 5 bases and J by 4 bases, with 18 bases between. The CDR3 loop reads CATSGGGGEGYEQYF. The DNA for the CDR3 is TGTGCCACCAGCGGAGGGGGGGGAGAGGGGTACGAGCAGTACTTC.

Ten or more counts support this clonotype. V and J are TRBV24-1 and TRBJ2-2; D possibly corresponds to TRBD2 (6 bases). The CDR3 is 14 amino acids. The V end lost 5 bases, the J end lost 6 bases, and 12 bases lay between the germline ends. CDR1 is KGHDR, CDR2 SFDVKD, per germline. In DNA, the CDR3 is TGTGCCACCAGTGCTGGGGAGGAGTCCGGGGAGCTGTTTTTT. Translating gives CATSAGEESGELFF.

The rearrangement joins TRBV29-1 to TRBJ1-4, with 9 bases lining up with TRBD1. Germline CDR1 is SQVTM and CDR2 is ANQGSEA. V lost 4 bases, J lost 9 bases, and 9 bases stayed unmatched. The CDR3 consists of 14 residues. CDR3 coding DNA: TGCAGCGTTGTCTTGGGACAGGGAAGCAAAAAACTGTTTTTT. It yields the protein CSVVLGQGSKKLFF.

The rearrangement uses TRBV20-1 and TRBJ2-3; D remains unclear. The CDR3 has 14 amino acids. V was pared by 2 bases and J by 2 bases, with 11 bases between. Germline CDR1 reads DFQATT; CDR2 reads SNEGSKA (reference sequence). The CDR3 is CSARLGPPTDTQYF. The CDR3 nucleotides are TGCAGTGCTAGACTCGGACCCCCCACAGATACGCAGTATTTT.

This clonotype came up many times. The chain carries TRBV3-1 and TRBJ2-4, with a weak D call TRBD2 (6 bases). CDR3 length: 14 amino acids. Trimming left V 8 bases short and J 5 bases short, with 16 bases between. The germline CDR1 and CDR2 sequences are LGHDT and YNNKEL (reference sequence). The CDR3 bases are TGTGCCAGCTTGGGGCGGGACCGAGAAAACATTCAGTACTTC. Protein: CASLGRDRENIQYF.

CDR3 DNA sequence: TGTGCCAGCAGCCAAGTGCTGGGTCCCCCAAATCAGCCCCAGCATTTT. Translating gives CASSQVLGPPNQPQHF. The genes are TRBV3-1 and TRBJ1-5; D is uncertain. The germline V gene encodes CDR1 LGHDT and CDR2 YNNKEL (reference sequence). This CDR3 contains 16 residues. Trimming took off 1 base at V and 4 bases at J, with 14 bases between the two ends.

This clonotype appeared a single time. The CDR3 does not end in the conserved phenylalanine or tryptophan, so this is likely a read error. The J gene is TRBJ1-1, the V gene TRBV10-2, with D perhaps matching TRBD1 (5 bases). The CDR3 totals 12 residues. The V end was cut by 3 bases, the J end by 6 bases, with 8 bases between. Germline V gene sequence: CDR1 WSHSY, CDR2 SAAADI. For the CDR3, the DNA is TGCGCCAGCAGTGATTTGGGGCCTGAAGCTTTCCTT. This encodes CASSDLGPEAFL.

This clonotype has a count of ten or more. The chain joins TRBV28 to TRBJ2-7; 7 bases map to TRBD2. The CDR3 has 14 residues. Germline V gives CDR1 MDHEN, CDR2 SYDVKM. The trim removed 6 bases at V and 6 bases at J, leaving 11 bases unmatched. The CDR3 nucleotides are TGTGCCAGCAGCCCGCTGGCGGGAGAACTCGAGCAGTACTTC. The encoded protein is CASSPLAGELEQYF.

This clonotype was seen at least ten times. The gene calls are TRBV28 and TRBJ2-7, with D perhaps matching TRBD2 (5 bases). The germline V gene encodes CDR1 MDHEN and CDR2 SYDVKM. The CDR3 totals 14 residues. Deletions cut 5 bases from V and 5 bases from J, with 16 bases between. This CDR3 reads CASSPPEEDHEQYF. The CDR3 bases are TGTGCCAGCAGTCCGCCGGAGGAGGACCACGAGCAGTACTTC.

Ten or more counts support this clonotype. V gene TRBV28 combines with J gene TRBJ1-1; perhaps TRBD1 as D (6 bases). Between the trimmed V and J ends, which lost 5 bases and 1 base, there was a span of 14 bases. Germline CDR1 and CDR2: MDHEN and SYDVKM. The CDR3 sequence is 15 residues long. CDR3 bases: TGTGCCAGCAGTCCGGGGGGCATAGCGAACACTGAAGCTTTCTTT. Its protein is CASSPGGIANTEAFF.

This clonotype has ten or more counts. The genes are TRBV11-1 and TRBJ2-7; TRBD2 matches at 12 bases. Germline V CDR1 and CDR2: SGHAT, FQDESV (reference sequence). The CDR3 has 14 residues. V dropped 5 bases and J dropped 5; count of bases not matched to a gene: 4. The CDR3 DNA is TGTGCCAGCAGCAGGACTAGCGGGACTCACGAGCAGTACTTC. This gives the protein CASSRTSGTHEQYF. Looking up the rest from reference TRBV11-1 and TRBJ2-7 gives the full variable domain: EAEVAQSPRYKITEKSQAVAFWCDPISGHATLYWYRQILGQGPELLVQFQDESVVDDSQLPKDRFSAERLKGVDSTLKIQPAELGDSAMYLCASSRTSGTHEQYFGPGTRLTVT.

This clonotype was detected many times. The genes are TRBV11-2 and TRBJ2-2; D uncertain. The CDR3 extends over 12 amino acids. Germline assignment: CDR1 SGHAT and CDR2 FQNNGV. V was clipped by 6 bases and J by 5 bases, with 7 bases between them. CDR3 coding DNA: TGTGCCAGCAGATGGGGTACCGGGGAGCTGTTTTTT. It encodes CASRWGTGELFF.

This clonotype has a handful of counts. The rearrangement joins TRBV20-1 to TRBJ2-2; D gene ambiguous. Germline V gives CDR1 DFQATT, CDR2 SNEGSKA (reference sequence). V lost 6 bases and J 6 bases, leaving 14 bases between the germline ends. The length of the CDR3 is 13 residues. The CDR3 coding sequence is TGCAGTGCCGCGGACGTAACTGCCGGGGAGCTGTTTTTT. Translation: CSAADVTAGELFF.

A word on this clonotype: This may arise from a read error, as a much more abundant clone is one base away. V and J are TRBV28 and TRBJ2-7; D is perhaps TRBD2 (5 bases). The CDR3 runs to 13 residues. The germline gives CDR1 MDHEN, CDR2 SYDVKM. CDR3 sequence (DNA): TGTGCCAGCAGTTTTAGCGAGGGTTACGGGCAGTACTTC. Protein: CASSFSEGYGQYF.